The clone carrying this T cell receptor beta chain showed up just once. These data are taken from a study of blood T cell repertoires in COVID-19. The germline V gene encodes CDR1 KGHDR and CDR2 SFDVKD. Trimming shortened V by 9 bases and J by 1 base, and 9 bases separated the two germline ends. The CDR3 contains 14 residues. Sequencing was performed with immunoSEQ multiplex PCR; in TCRdb, only in-frame clones are kept and a portion is missing. The table shows approximately 170,000 clones, with about 88% occurring only once. Material for sequencing was peripheral blood. The clonotype was recovered from a woman at least 80 years old with acute or convalescent COVID-19. The chain carries TRBV24-1 and TRBJ2-6, with D tentatively TRBD1 (5 bases). This CDR3 is CATLPGSGANVLTF. CDR3 sequence (DNA): TGTGCCACCCTCCCAGGGTCTGGGGCCAACGTCCTGACTTTC.